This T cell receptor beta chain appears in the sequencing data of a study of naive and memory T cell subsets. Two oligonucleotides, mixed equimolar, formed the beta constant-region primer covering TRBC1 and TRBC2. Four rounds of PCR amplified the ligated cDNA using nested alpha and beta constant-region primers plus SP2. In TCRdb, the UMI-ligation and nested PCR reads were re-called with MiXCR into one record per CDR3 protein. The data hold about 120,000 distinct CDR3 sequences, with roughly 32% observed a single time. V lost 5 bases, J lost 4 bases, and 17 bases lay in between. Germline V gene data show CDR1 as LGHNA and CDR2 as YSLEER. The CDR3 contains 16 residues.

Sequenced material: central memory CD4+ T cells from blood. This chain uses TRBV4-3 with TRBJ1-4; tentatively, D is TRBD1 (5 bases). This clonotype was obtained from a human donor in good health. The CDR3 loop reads CASSSQTRQSNEKLFF. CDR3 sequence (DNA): TGCGCCAGCAGCTCCCAAACAAGACAGAGTAATGAAAAACTGTTTTTT.